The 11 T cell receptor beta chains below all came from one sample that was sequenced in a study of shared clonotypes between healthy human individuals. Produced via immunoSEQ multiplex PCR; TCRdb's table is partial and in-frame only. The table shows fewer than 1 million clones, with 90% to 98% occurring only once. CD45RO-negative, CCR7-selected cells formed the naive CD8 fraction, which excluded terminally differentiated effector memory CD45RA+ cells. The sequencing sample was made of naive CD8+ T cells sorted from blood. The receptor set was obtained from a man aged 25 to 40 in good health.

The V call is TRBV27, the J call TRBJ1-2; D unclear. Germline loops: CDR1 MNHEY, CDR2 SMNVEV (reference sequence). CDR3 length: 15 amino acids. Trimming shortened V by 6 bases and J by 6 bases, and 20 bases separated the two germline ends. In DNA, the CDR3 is TGTGCCAGCAGCAACGAAGGACTGTTATCCCATGGCTACACCTTC. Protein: CASSNEGLLSHGYTF.

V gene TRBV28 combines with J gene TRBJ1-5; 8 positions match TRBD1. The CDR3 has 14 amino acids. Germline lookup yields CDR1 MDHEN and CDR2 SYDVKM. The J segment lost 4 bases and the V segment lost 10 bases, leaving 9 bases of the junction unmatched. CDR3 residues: CATQGTGSNQPQHF. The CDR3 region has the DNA TGTGCCACCCAGGGGACAGGTTCAAATCAGCCCCAGCATTTT.

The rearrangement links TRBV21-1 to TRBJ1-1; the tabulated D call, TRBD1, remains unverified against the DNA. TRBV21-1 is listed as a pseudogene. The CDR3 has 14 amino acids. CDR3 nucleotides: TGTGCCAGCAGCGCCCGGGACAGGGTGATGAGAGCCTGGTTT. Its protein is CASSARDRVMRAWF.

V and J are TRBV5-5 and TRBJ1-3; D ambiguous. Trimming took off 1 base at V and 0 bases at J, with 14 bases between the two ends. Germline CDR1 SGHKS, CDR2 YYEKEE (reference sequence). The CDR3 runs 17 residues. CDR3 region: CASSLYPAYSSGNTIYF. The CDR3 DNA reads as TGTGCCAGCAGCTTGTATCCCGCGTATAGCTCTGGAAACACCATATATTTT. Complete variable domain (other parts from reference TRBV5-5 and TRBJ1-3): DAGVTQSPTHLIKTRGQQVTLRCSPISGHKSVSWYQQVLGQGPQFIFQYYEKEERGRGNFPDRFSARQFPNYSSELNVNALLLGDSALYLCASSLYPAYSSGNTIYFGEGSWLTVV.

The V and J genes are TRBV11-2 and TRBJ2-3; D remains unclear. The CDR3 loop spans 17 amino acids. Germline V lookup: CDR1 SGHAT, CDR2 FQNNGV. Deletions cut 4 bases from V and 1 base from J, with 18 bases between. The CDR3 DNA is TGTGCCAGCAGCTCCCGTCTGGAACATGGGGGCACAGATACGCAGTATTTT. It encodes CASSSRLEHGGTDTQYF.

CDR3 sequence reads: CASSPYTTGASGYTF. The DNA of the CDR3 is TGTGCCAGCAGTCCATACACGACAGGGGCGTCTGGCTACACCTTC. The V and J genes are TRBV27 and TRBJ1-2, with TRBD1 identical over 8 bases. V shed 5 bases and J 7 bases; nucleotides not matched to a gene: 12. Germline V gene sequence: CDR1 MNHEY, CDR2 SMNVEV (reference sequence). The CDR3 length is 15 residues.

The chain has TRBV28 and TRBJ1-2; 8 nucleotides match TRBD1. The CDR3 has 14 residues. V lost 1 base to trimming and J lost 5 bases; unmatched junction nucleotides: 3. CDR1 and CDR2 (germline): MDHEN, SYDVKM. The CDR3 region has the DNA TGTGCCAGCAGTTTATTGGACAGGGATTATGGCTACACCTTC. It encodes CASSLLDRDYGYTF.

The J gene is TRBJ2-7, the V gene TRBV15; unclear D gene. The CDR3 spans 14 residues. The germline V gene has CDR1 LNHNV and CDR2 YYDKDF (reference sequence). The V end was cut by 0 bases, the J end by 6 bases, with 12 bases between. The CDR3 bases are TGTGCCACCAGCAGAGAAAAGGGCTTTGGCGAGCAGTACTTC. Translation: CATSREKGFGEQYF.

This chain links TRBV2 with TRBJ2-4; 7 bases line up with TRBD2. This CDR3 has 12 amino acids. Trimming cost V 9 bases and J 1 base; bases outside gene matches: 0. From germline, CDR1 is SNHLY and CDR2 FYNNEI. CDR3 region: CARREAKNIQYF. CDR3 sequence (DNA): TGTGCCAGGCGGGAGGCCAAAAACATTCAGTACTTC.

The CDR3 loop is CASSQDYGSDQETQYF. The CDR3 DNA reads as TGTGCCAGCAGCCAAGATTACGGGAGTGACCAAGAGACCCAGTACTTC. The chain uses TRBV4-2 and TRBJ2-5; possible D gene TRBD2, 6 bases. V was pared by 0 bases and J by 0 bases, with 11 bases between. The CDR3 consists of 16 residues. Per the germline V gene, CDR1 is LGHNA and CDR2 is YNFKEQ.

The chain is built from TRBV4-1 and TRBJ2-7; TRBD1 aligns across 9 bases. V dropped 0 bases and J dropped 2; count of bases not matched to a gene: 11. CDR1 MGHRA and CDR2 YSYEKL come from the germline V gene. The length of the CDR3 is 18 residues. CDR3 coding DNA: TGCGCCAGCAGCCAAGATAGGGCGACAGGGGGTCGGGCCTACGAGCAGTACTTC. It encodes CASSQDRATGGRAYEQYF.